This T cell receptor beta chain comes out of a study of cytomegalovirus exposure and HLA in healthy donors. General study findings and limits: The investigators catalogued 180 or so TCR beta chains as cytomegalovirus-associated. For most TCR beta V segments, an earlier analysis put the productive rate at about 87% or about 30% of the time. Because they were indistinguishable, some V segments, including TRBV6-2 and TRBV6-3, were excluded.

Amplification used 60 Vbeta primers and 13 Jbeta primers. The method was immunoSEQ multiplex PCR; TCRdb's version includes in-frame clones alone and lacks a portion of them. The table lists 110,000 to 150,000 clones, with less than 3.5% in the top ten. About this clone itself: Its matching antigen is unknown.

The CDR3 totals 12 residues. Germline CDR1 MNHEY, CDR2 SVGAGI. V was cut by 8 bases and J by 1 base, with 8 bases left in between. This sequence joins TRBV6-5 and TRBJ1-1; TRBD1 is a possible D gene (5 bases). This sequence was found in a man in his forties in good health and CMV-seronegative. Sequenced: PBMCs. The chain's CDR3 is CASGAGNTEAFF. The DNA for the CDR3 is TGTGCCAGCGGGGCCGGGAACACTGAAGCTTTCTTT.